This is a list of T cell receptor beta chains from one sample in a study of T cell responses to AZD1222 COVID-19 vaccine. Method: immunoSEQ multiplex PCR; TCRdb's copy keeps in-frame clones and lacks some. The sample gives 95,000 to 110,000 clones, about 92% of which show up once; about 8.1% is in the top ten. The sequences come from peripheral blood, collected 28 days after the second AZD1222 dose. The receptors come from an adult who received the AZD1222 COVID-19 vaccine. CDR3s include the opening cysteine and the closing phenylalanine or tryptophan. The order of the fields is clone size, D gene, V gene, J gene, CDR3 DNA, CDR3 protein. The D gene is left open where the match is weak. The listing skips clone size in some rows; elsewhere it reads once, few, many or a size class.

>-|-|TRBV5-1|TRBJ2-2
TGCGCCAGCAGCTCGGGGCCAAGCGGGACAACCGGGGAGCTGTTTTTT
CASSSGPSGTTGELFF
>-|-|TRBV11-3|TRBJ2-7
TGTGCCAGCAGCTTTTCTAAGAAGGACGAGCAGTACTTC
CASSFSKKDEQYF
>once|-|TRBV11-2|TRBJ1-2
TGTGCCAGCAGCTTCCAGGGGAAGGGTGGCTACACCTTC
CASSFQGKGGYTF
>-|TRBD2|TRBV5-1|TRBJ2-1
TGCGCCAGCAGCAGTACTAGCGGAGGACACAATGAGCAGTTCTTC
CASSSTSGGHNEQFF
>-|-|TRBV1|TRBJ2-7
TGCACCAGCAGCCAAGAGGGATCCCACGAGCAGTACTTC
CTSSQEGSHEQYF
>-|TRBD2|TRBV4-1|TRBJ2-4
TGCGCCAGCAGCCAAAGGTCGGGAGGACTAGTTAGTGGCACGAACGCTAGAAACATTCAGTACTTC
CASSQRSGGLVSGTNARNIQYF
>-|-|TRBV30|TRBJ1-6
TGTGCCTGGAGTGTACTCAGTCGTAATTCACCCCTCCACTTT
CAWSVLSRNSPLHF
>-|TRBD1|TRBV11-2|TRBJ1-5
TGTGCCAGCAGCTTAGGACCGGGACAGGGACGTCAGCCCCAGCATTTT
CASSLGPGQGRQPQHF
>-|-|TRBV6-1|TRBJ1-1
TGTGCCAGCAGTGAAGCGACGAACAGGGTTTGGAACACTGAAGCTTTCTTT
CASSEATNRVWNTEAFF
>-|-|TRBV24-1|TRBJ2-1
TGTGCCACCAGCCGAGCGGGCGCATCCAATGAGCAGTTCTTC
CATSRAGASNEQFF
>-|-|TRBV19|TRBJ1-1
TGTGCCAGTAGGAGGTTGGGGGTCTCTGAAGCTTTCTTT
CASRRLGVSEAFF
>-|-|TRBV21-1|TRBJ2-7
TGTGCCAGCAGCCCGGGACAGGGGGTTACCTACGAGCAGTACTTC
CASSPGQGVTYEQYF
>-|TRBD2|TRBV11-2|TRBJ2-5
TGTGCCAGCAGCCCAAGGACTAGCGGGAGTGAAGAGACCCAGTACTTC
CASSPRTSGSEETQYF
>-|-|TRBV4-1|TRBJ1-4
TGCGCCAGCAGCCGGTTACCGGGGTTGACTGAAAAACTGTTTTTT
CASSRLPGLTEKLFF
>-|-|TRBV12-5|TRBJ1-2
TGTGCTAGTGGCGAACAGGCTCTCTATGGCTACACCTTC
CASGEQALYGYTF
>-|-|TRBV5-1|TRBJ1-2
TGCGCCAGCAGCCCCCGGGACACATATGGCTACACCTTC
CASSPRDTYGYTF
>-|-|TRBV23-1|TRBJ1-4
TGCGCCAGCAGTCAAACAGGGTACGTCGAAAAACTGTTTTTT
CASSQTGYVEKLFF
>-|TRBD2|TRBV28|TRBJ2-4
TGTGCCAGCAGTCCCAACCCAACTAGCGGGAGGGCCCACATTCAGTACTTC
CASSPNPTSGRAHIQYF
>-|TRBD1|TRBV9|TRBJ2-4
TGTGCCAGCAGCACTGGGACAGCCCTAGCCAAAAACATTCAGTACTTC
CASSTGTALAKNIQYF
>-|-|TRBV29-1|TRBJ2-2
TGCAGCTACCGCGTGGGGGGAAACACCGGGGAGCTGTTTTTT
CSYRVGGNTGELFF
>-|-|TRBV28|TRBJ1-1
TGTGCCAGCAACCGCGGCGGGGGGAACACTGAAGCTTTCTTT
CASNRGGGNTEAFF
>-|-|TRBV3-1/TRBV3-2|TRBJ1-1
TGTGCCAGCAGCTCCACAAGGAACACTGAAGCTTTCTTT
CASSSTRNTEAFF
>-|-|TRBV3-1/TRBV3-2|TRBJ2-5
TGTGCCAGCAGCCCCTCCCCCTCACAGGTCCAAGAGACCCAGTACTTC
CASSPSPSQVQETQYF
>-|-|TRBV5-1|TRBJ2-1
TGCGCCAGCAGCCCGGGGACCACCAATGAGCAGTTCTTC
CASSPGTTNEQFF
>-|-|TRBV29-1|TRBJ1-1
TGCAGCGTTGCCCGGACAGTCCAGAACACTGAAGCTTTCTTT
CSVARTVQNTEAFF
>once|TRBD1|TRBV27|TRBJ2-7
TGTGCCAGCAGTTTAACTGGACAGGGTGGATACGAGCAGTACTTC
CASSLTGQGGYEQYF
>-|-|TRBV5-4|TRBJ1-5
TGTGCCAGCAACGAACATAATAGCAATCAGCCCCAGCATTTT
CASNEHNSNQPQHF
>-|-|TRBV28|TRBJ2-7
TGTGCCAGCAGTTTCACAGGGATGGAGCAGTACTTC
CASSFTGMEQYF
>-|-|TRBV11-2|TRBJ2-5
TGTGCCAGCAGCTTACGAGTTGGTTCGGGGGCACAAGAGACCCAGTACTTC
CASSLRVGSGAQETQYF
>-|TRBD1|TRBV9|TRBJ1-2
TGTGCCAGCAGCGTTTCGGGACAGGGGACTAACTATGGCTACACCTTC
CASSVSGQGTNYGYTF
>-|-|TRBV28|TRBJ1-2
TGTGCCACCGTGGAACGCTATGGCTACACCTTC
CATVERYGYTF
>-|-|TRBV30|TRBJ1-1
TGTGCCTATGCCTCGGTTAACACTGAAGCTTTCTTT
CAYASVNTEAFF
>-|-|TRBV7-2|TRBJ2-7
TGTGCCAGCAGCCTTACGGCCTACGAGCAGTACTTC
CASSLTAYEQYF
>-|TRBD1|TRBV19|TRBJ1-6
TGTGCCAGTAGTATAGCAGGACAGGGGGCTTCACCCCTCCACTTT
CASSIAGQGASPLHF
>-|-|TRBV28|TRBJ2-7
TGTGCCAGCAGTTTAACCCGCTACGAGCAGTACTTC
CASSLTRYEQYF
>-|TRBD1|TRBV29-1|TRBJ2-5
TGCAGCGTCTTTGCCGGGACAGCGTTGTCTCAGACCCAGTACTTC
CSVFAGTALSQTQYF
>-|TRBD2|TRBV7-2|TRBJ2-7
TGTGCCAGCAGCTCCCGAGCGGGGGAACACTACGAGCAGTACTTC
CASSSRAGEHYEQYF
>-|-|TRBV3-1/TRBV3-2|TRBJ2-3
TGTGCCAGCAGCCCATCCGGGACTAGCACAGATACGCAGTATTTT
CASSPSGTSTDTQYF
>-|-|TRBV10-3|TRBJ2-3
TGTGCCATCAGTGACGGGGGCACAGATACGCAGTATTTT
CAISDGGTDTQYF
>-|-|TRBV6-5|TRBJ1-2
TGTGCCAGCAGTCCCGACAGCAACTATGGCTACACCTTC
CASSPDSNYGYTF
>-|-|TRBV7-9|TRBJ1-4
TGTGCCAGCAGCTTAGCGGTGGGGTCAGGCCCGGAAAAACTGTTTTTT
CASSLAVGSGPEKLFF
>-|TRBD2|TRBV4-1|TRBJ2-7
TGCGCCAGCAGGAGTCCGGCTAGCGGGAGTTACGAGCAGTACTTC
CASRSPASGSYEQYF
>-|TRBD1|TRBV2|TRBJ2-7
TGTGCCAGCACACCGGACAGGGGGGAGTACGAGCAGTACTTC
CASTPDRGEYEQYF
>once|TRBD2|TRBV7-2|TRBJ2-5
TGTGCCAGCAGCCCGGGACTAGCGGGATGGGAGACCCAGTACTTC
CASSPGLAGWETQYF
>once|-|TRBV19|TRBJ1-4
TGTGCCAGTAGTATTTCAGGGGCTAATGCTAAACTGTTTTTT
CASSISGANAKLFF
>-|-|TRBV29-1|TRBJ2-2
TGCAGCGTTGGTAGGGGCGGCACCGGGGAGCTGTTTTTT
CSVGRGGTGELFF
>-|-|TRBV4-3|TRBJ1-5
TGCGCCAGCAGCCAAGGCCAGGGGAATAGCAATCAGCCCCAGCATTTT
CASSQGQGNSNQPQHF
>-|TRBD1|TRBV7-2|TRBJ1-2
TGTGCCAGCAGCTTGTTAACAGGGGATGGCTACACCTTC
CASSLLTGDGYTF
>-|-|TRBV6-5|TRBJ2-1
TGTGCCAGCAGTTACTCTCCGGGATCCTCCTACAATGAGCAGTTCTTC
CASSYSPGSSYNEQFF
>-|-|TRBV5-6|TRBJ1-4
TGTGCCAGCAGCCACATCACAACTAATGAAAAACTGTTTTTT
CASSHITTNEKLFF
>-|-|TRBV10-2|TRBJ1-5
TGCGCCAGCAGTGACAGGGATAGCAATCAGCCCCAGCATTTT
CASSDRDSNQPQHF
>-|-|TRBV5-1|TRBJ1-1
TGCGCCAGCAGCTTAAATCGGCGGAACACTGAAGCTTTCTTT
CASSLNRRNTEAFF
>-|TRBD1|TRBV27|TRBJ1-1
TGTGCCAGCGCAGACAGGGTACGGAACACTGAAGCTTTCTTT
CASADRVRNTEAFF